This T cell receptor beta chain was identified during a study of T-cell memory formation after mild COVID-19. Points from the study as a whole: Later expanders leaned CD4+, whereas day 15 to 85 contracting clones were balanced CD4/CD8.

Via MiXCR, TCRdb re-called the 5' RACE reads, giving one row per CDR3 protein. The data show 400,000 to 550,000 distinct CDR3 sequences, around a quarter seen once. About this clonotype itself: What it binds is unknown.

CDR1 SGHTA and CDR2 FQGTGA come from the germline V gene. Between the trimmed V and J ends, which lost 1 base and 7 bases, there was a span of 13 bases. The CDR3 has 14 amino acids. Sequencing input: PBMCs or a T cell subset sorted from them (not recorded which). The sequence was obtained from an adult woman who had mild COVID-19 (a few samples of this study predate the infection). Cell type and time point are not known. This chain uses TRBV7-3 with TRBJ2-5; tentatively, D is TRBD2 (6 bases). The CDR3 sequence is CASSLKGTGVTQYF. The CDR3 nucleotides read TGTGCCAGCAGCTTAAAGGGAACGGGGGTGACCCAGTACTTC.